These 10 T cell receptor beta chains share one sample of origin, sequenced in a study of T cells in localized non-small cell lung cancer. Clones were sequenced by immunoSEQ multiplex PCR, and TCRdb holds only the in-frame ones, with some missing. The sample lists tens of thousands of clones, around 84% occurring once. The sequencing here drew on peripheral blood, taken before any cancer treatment. The receptors originated from a female donor of 60 years or more with stage I lung adenocarcinoma.

The CDR3 is CASSQWDRGNTDTQYF. The CDR3 bases are TGTGCCAGCAGCCAGTGGGACAGGGGGAACACAGATACGCAGTATTTT. This sequence joins TRBV5-4 and TRBJ2-3; 11 bases line up with TRBD1. The germline V gene has CDR1 SGHNT and CDR2 YYREEE (reference sequence). The V and J ends lost 4 bases and 2 bases, in that order; junction bases with no gene match: 6. This CDR3 has 16 residues. Full variable domain (missing parts from reference TRBV5-4 and TRBJ2-3): ETGVTQSPTHLIKTRGQQVTLRCSSQSGHNTVSWYQQALGQGPQFIFQYYREEENGRGNFPPRFSGLQFPNYSSELNVNALELDDSALYLCASSQWDRGNTDTQYFGPGTRLTVL.

The rearrangement links TRBV7-2 to TRBJ2-3; 7 bases fit TRBD2. CDR1 and CDR2 (germline): SGHTA, FQGNSA. Trimming at V came to 5 bases and at J to 5 bases, leaving 10 bases not matched to a gene. This CDR3 has 15 amino acids. CDR3 sequence: CASSLAAGEGDTQYF. CDR3 DNA: TGTGCCAGCAGCCTGGCGGCGGGGGAAGGAGATACGCAGTATTTT.

The chain joins TRBV15 to TRBJ1-5; TRBD1 matches at 9 bases. V was pared by 0 bases and J by 5 bases, with 11 bases of the junction left unmatched. The CDR3 spans 18 residues. Germline V lookup: CDR1 LNHNV, CDR2 YYDKDF (reference sequence). The CDR3 DNA follows: TGTGCCACCAGCAGAGAGCCATTTGGGGACAGGGCTCATCAGCCCCAGCATTTT. This translates into CATSREPFGDRAHQPQHF.

The genes are TRBV27 and TRBJ1-2; tentatively, D is TRBD1 (6 bases). Trimming removed 9 bases at V and 4 bases at J, with 12 bases between. The CDR3 has 12 residues. Germline V lookup: CDR1 MNHEY, CDR2 SMNVEV (reference sequence). This chain's CDR3 is CASRTGSYGYTF. As DNA, the CDR3 is TGTGCCAGTCGAACAGGGAGCTATGGCTACACCTTC.

The V call is TRBV5-1, the J call TRBJ2-5, with 7 bases lining up with TRBD1. V lost 3 bases, J lost 5 bases, and 13 bases stayed unmatched. In germline, CDR1 is SGHRS, CDR2 YFSETQ. The CDR3 loop spans 16 amino acids. CDR3 sequence reads: CASSSQPFQGEETQYF. The CDR3 DNA reads TGCGCCAGCAGCTCGCAACCCTTCCAGGGGGAGGAGACCCAGTACTTC.

The V and J genes are TRBV6-5 and TRBJ1-1, with 10 bases aligning to TRBD1. There are 16 residues in the CDR3. Unmatched junction bases numbered 6, after V lost 4 bases and J lost 1 base. Germline values: CDR1 MNHEY, CDR2 SVGAGI. The CDR3 here is CASSSGTGAPNTEAFF. In DNA form, the CDR3 reads TGTGCCAGCAGTTCCGGGACAGGGGCCCCGAACACTGAAGCTTTCTTT.

V and J are TRBV30 and TRBJ2-6; TRBD2 matches 10 bases. The CDR3 has 22 residues. CDR1 GTSNPN and CDR2 SVGIG come from the germline V gene (reference sequence). J gave up 0 bases and V 5 bases, and 22 bases lay outside the gene matches. DNA for the CDR3: TGTGCCTGGGAACAGGGGTTGAGGGCTAGCGGGAGACAGGCCTCTGGGGCCAACGTCCTGACTTTC. Protein sequence: CAWEQGLRASGRQASGANVLTF.

A word on this clone: The junction and the germline gene differ at one end; a read error may be behind it. V usage is TRBV6-1 and J usage is TRBJ1-1; D unclear. CDR3 length: 12 residues. Germline values: CDR1 MNHNS, CDR2 SASEGT. CDR3 nucleotide sequence: TGTGCCAGCAGTTTGTTTGGGGATGAAGCTCGGTTT. It yields the protein CASSLFGDEARF.

The V and J genes are TRBV30 and TRBJ1-2, with D possibly matching TRBD1 (5 bases). Germline V gene sequence: CDR1 GTSNPN, CDR2 SVGIG (reference sequence). V was clipped by 0 bases and J by 4 bases, with 12 bases between them. This CDR3 is built from 14 residues. The CDR3 nucleotides are TGTGCCTGGAGTGTTGGGGCAGGCATCTATGGCTACACCTTC. It encodes CAWSVGAGIYGYTF.

The chain carries TRBV7-8 and TRBJ1-1, with D possibly matching TRBD1 (5 bases). Germline values: CDR1 SGHVS, CDR2 FQNEAQ. This CDR3 is built from 16 residues. Trimming shortened V by 2 bases and J by 1 base, and 14 bases separated the two germline ends. In DNA, the CDR3 is TGTGCCAGCAGCTTAAGTTCGGGGGACCCGAACACTGAAGCTTTCTTT. As protein: CASSLSSGDPNTEAFF.